This TCR beta chain was obtained from a study of T cells after yellow fever vaccination. Looked up from germline, CDR1 is SGHAT and CDR2 is FQNNGV. Trimming pared 4 bases from V and 0 bases from J, leaving 18 bases between. The CDR3 runs 18 residues. TCRdb recomputed calls from the 5' RACE reads with MiXCR, one row per CDR3 protein. In the table there are around 590,000 distinct CDR3 sequences, more than 9% of which are singletons. The sample in question was PBMCs, obtained on the day of the yellow fever booster vaccination. The receptor's source is a man aged 25 to 40 who received the YFV17D yellow fever vaccine. The V gene is TRBV11-2, the J gene TRBJ2-2; D tentatively fits TRBD1 or TRBD2 (5 bases each). CDR3 amino acids: CASSSTTVRGPNTGELFF. In DNA form, the CDR3 reads TGTGCCAGCAGCTCGACCACCGTCCGGGGCCCGAACACCGGGGAGCTGTTTTTT.